This T cell receptor beta chain was profiled in a study of blood T cell repertoires in COVID-19. Whole-study context: Collection of acute and convalescent COVID-19 samples took place in the United States, Italy and Spain.

This clone was counted ten times or more. With 0 bases removed from V and 7 bases from J, the gap between germline ends came to 16 bases. CDR3 length: 15 amino acids. Germline CDR1 and CDR2: SGHRS and YFSETQ. Sequenced by immunoSEQ multiplex PCR; TCRdb stores in-frame clones only, minus some. The sample has over 150,000 clones; 65% to 85% are singletons. This TCR was recovered from an elderly woman with active or convalescent COVID-19. V gene TRBV5-1 combines with J gene TRBJ1-2, with D possibly being TRBD1 (5 bases). Source material: peripheral blood. As DNA, the CDR3 is TGCGCCAGCAGCTTGGTATCGGGGGGAAGGAGTGGCTACACCTTC. It yields the protein CASSLVSGGRSGYTF.